A single sample gave rise to the 2 T cell receptor beta chains below, sequenced in a study of cytomegalovirus exposure and HLA in healthy donors. It was with 60 Vbeta and 13 Jbeta primers that the PCR ran. Generated by immunoSEQ multiplex PCR, the TCRdb table keeps only in-frame clones and is missing some. The sample carries approximately 110,000 clones, around four fifths recorded once. Sequencing was carried out using PBMCs. These receptors came from a woman in her 40s in good health and CMV-seronegative.

V gene TRBV7-2 combines with J gene TRBJ2-2, with no clear D. The V gene lost 5 bases and the J gene lost 3 bases, with 16 bases spanning the gap. Germline CDR1 SGHTA, CDR2 FQGNSA. This CDR3 comprises 16 residues. CDR3 protein: CASSQRSVADTGELFF. CDR3 nucleotide sequence: TGTGCCAGCAGCCAGCGTAGTGTGGCGGACACCGGGGAGCTGTTTTTT.

This sequence joins TRBV7-3 and TRBJ1-2; 8 bases fit TRBD1. Per germline, CDR1 SGHTA and CDR2 FQGTGA. Germline trimming cut 5 bases from V and 7 bases from J; bases unmatched to any gene: 12. The CDR3 contains 15 residues. The CDR3 reads CASSPRTGYLVGYTF. The CDR3 bases are TGTGCCAGCAGCCCGCGGACAGGGTATCTTGTTGGCTACACCTTC.